These 10 T cell receptor beta chains came from one sample sequenced in a study of blood T cell repertoires in COVID-19. Assay used: immunoSEQ multiplex PCR; TCRdb lists only in-frame clones, some missing. The sample holds 150,000 or so clones; roughly 90% are singletons and the top ten take 18%. The sequenced sample consisted of peripheral blood. These TCRs come from a man aged 60 to 69 with active or convalescent COVID-19.

This chain joins TRBV18 and TRBJ1-4; 8 bases agree with TRBD1. Germline trimming cut 2 bases from V and 5 bases from J; bases unmatched to any gene: 7. This CDR3 is 16 amino acids long. Germline V gives CDR1 KGHSH, CDR2 LQKENI. This CDR3 reads CASSPFTGGSNEKLFF. DNA of the CDR3: TGTGCCAGCTCACCATTTACAGGGGGTTCAAATGAAAAACTGTTTTTT.

The chain has TRBV9 and TRBJ1-5; TRBD1 matches at 7 bases. The V segment lost 2 bases and the J segment 4 bases; nucleotides outside the gene matches: 6. This CDR3 is built from 15 residues. The germline gives CDR1 SGDLS, CDR2 YYNGEE. The CDR3 nucleotides are TGTGCCAGCAGCGTTACGGGACAGAATAATCAGCCCCAGCATTTT. The encoded protein is CASSVTGQNNQPQHF.

In its sample, this clone was seen once. This sequence joins TRBV5-1 and TRBJ2-1, with 7 bases matching TRBD2. The CDR3 has 16 amino acids. Unmatched junction bases numbered 10, after V lost 2 bases and J lost 5 bases. The germline V gene has CDR1 SGHRS and CDR2 YFSETQ. CDR3 sequence (DNA): TGCGCCAGCAGCTTTACCGGGACTACCGTCCACAATGAGCAGTTCTTC. As protein: CASSFTGTTVHNEQFF.

V and J are TRBV21-1 and TRBJ1-1. TRBV21-1 is designated a pseudogene. This CDR3 is 15 amino acids long. The CDR3 region is CASSKGGGSNTEAFF. The CDR3 nucleotides are TGTGCCAGCAGCAAAGGCGGCGGCAGCAACACTGAAGCTTTCTTT.

This clone appeared a few times. This chain links TRBV10-3 with TRBJ1-3; 7 nucleotides match TRBD1. CDR3 size: 14 residues. V was clipped by 5 bases and J by 6 bases; unmatched bases: 7. The germline gives CDR1 ENHRY, CDR2 SYGVKD. The CDR3 loop reads CAISRQGDANTIYF. Here the CDR3 DNA reads TGTGCCATCAGTCGACAGGGAGACGCAAACACCATATATTTT.

The rearrangement joins TRBV5-1 to TRBJ2-2; D may be TRBD2 (6 bases). Between the trimmed V and J ends, which lost 2 bases and 4 bases, there was a span of 12 bases. The CDR3 contains 15 residues. Germline V lookup: CDR1 SGHRS, CDR2 YFSETQ. DNA of the CDR3: TGCGCCAGCAGCTTCGGGACTTTTAGCACCGGGGAGCTGTTTTTT. Translated, it gives CASSFGTFSTGELFF.

The gene calls are TRBV3-1 (or the pseudogene TRBV3-2) and TRBJ2-2; D call uncertain. The CDR3 totals 13 residues. With 4 bases removed from V and 1 base from J, the gap between germline ends came to 4 bases. CDR1 and CDR2 from the germline V gene are LGHDT and YNNKEL (reference sequence). In nucleotides, the CDR3 is TGTGCCAGCAGCCCTAGGAACACCGGGGAGCTGTTTTTT. This translates into CASSPRNTGELFF.

The chain joins TRBV18 to TRBJ2-5; 9 bases agree with TRBD2. The germline gives CDR1 KGHSH, CDR2 LQKENI. This CDR3 has 16 amino acids. J was trimmed by 2 bases and V by 3 bases; bases with no gene match: 7. CDR3 residues: CASSPSPSGAQETQYF. The CDR3 DNA reads TGTGCCAGCTCACCTTCCCCTAGCGGGGCACAAGAGACCCAGTACTTC.

This clone was observed a single time. This chain joins TRBV11-3 and TRBJ1-1; TRBD1 matches at 7 bases. Germline V gene lookup returns CDR1 SGHNT and CDR2 YENEEA. V trimming: 3 bases; J trimming: 1 base; junction bases outside the gene matches: 5. CDR3 length equals 15 residues. The CDR3 DNA reads as TGTGCCAGCAGCTTTGAGGGGACAGCGAACACTGAAGCTTTCTTT. It translates to CASSFEGTANTEAFF.

This rearrangement joins TRBV3-1 (or the pseudogene TRBV3-2) to TRBJ2-3; tentative D call: TRBD2 (6 bases). This CDR3 region has 13 residues. The germline V and J ends were trimmed by 4 bases and 4 bases, with 9 bases remaining between them. In germline, CDR1 is LGHDT, CDR2 YNNKEL (reference sequence). The CDR3 nucleotides read TGTGCCAGCAGCCTGGGAGGTGCAGATACGCAGTATTTT. Translated, it gives CASSLGGADTQYF.